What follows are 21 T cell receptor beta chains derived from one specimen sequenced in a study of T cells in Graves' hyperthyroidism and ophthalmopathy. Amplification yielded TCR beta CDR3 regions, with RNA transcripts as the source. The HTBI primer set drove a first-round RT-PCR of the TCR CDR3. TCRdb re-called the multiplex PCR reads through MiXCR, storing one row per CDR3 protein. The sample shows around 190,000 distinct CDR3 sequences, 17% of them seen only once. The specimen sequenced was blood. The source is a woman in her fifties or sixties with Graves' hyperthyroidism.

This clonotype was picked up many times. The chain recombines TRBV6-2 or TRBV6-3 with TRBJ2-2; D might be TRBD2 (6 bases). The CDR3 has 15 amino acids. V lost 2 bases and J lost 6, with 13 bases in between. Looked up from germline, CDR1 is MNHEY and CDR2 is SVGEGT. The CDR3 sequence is CASSYGGRTAGELFF. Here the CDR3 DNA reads TGTGCCAGCAGTTACGGGGGGAGAACGGCCGGGGAGCTGTTTTTT.

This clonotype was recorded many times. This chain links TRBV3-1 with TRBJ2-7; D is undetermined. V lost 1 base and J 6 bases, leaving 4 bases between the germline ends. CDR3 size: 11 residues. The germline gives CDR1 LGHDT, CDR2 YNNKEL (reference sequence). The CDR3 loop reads CASSQGVEQYF. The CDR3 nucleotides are TGTGCCAGCAGCCAAGGGGTCGAGCAGTACTTC.

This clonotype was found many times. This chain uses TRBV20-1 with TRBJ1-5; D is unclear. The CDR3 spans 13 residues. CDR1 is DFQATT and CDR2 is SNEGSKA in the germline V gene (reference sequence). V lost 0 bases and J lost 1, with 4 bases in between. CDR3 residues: CSAREWSNQPQHF. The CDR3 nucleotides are TGCAGTGCTAGAGAATGGAGCAATCAGCCCCAGCATTTT.

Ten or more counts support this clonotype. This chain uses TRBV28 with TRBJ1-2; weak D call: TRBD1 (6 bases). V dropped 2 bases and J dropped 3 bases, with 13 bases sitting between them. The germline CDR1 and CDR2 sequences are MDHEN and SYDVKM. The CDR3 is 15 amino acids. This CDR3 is CASSLRGGADYGYTF. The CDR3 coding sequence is TGTGCCAGCAGTTTACGAGGGGGGGCCGACTATGGCTACACCTTC.

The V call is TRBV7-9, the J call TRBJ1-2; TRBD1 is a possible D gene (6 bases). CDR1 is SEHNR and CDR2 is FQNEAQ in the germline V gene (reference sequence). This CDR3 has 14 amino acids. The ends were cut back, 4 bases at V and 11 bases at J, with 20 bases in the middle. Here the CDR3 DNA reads TGTGCCAGCAGCTCCTCGGGGGGCATATATGCATACACCTTC. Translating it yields CASSSSGGIYAYTF.

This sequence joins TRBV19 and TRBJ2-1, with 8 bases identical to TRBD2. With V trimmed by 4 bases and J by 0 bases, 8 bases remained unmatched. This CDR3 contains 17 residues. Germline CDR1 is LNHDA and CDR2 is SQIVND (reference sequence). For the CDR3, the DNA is TGTGCCAGTAGTAGTGCTGGACTAGCTGCCTCCTACAATGAGCAGTTCTTC. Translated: CASSSAGLAASYNEQFF.

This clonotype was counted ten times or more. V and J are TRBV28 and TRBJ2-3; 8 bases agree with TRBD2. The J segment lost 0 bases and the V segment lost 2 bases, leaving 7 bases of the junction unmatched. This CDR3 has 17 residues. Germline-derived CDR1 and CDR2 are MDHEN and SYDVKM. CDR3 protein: CASSLDFSSGSTDTQYF. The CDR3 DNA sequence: TGTGCCAGCAGTTTAGACTTCTCTAGCGGGAGCACAGATACGCAGTATTTT.

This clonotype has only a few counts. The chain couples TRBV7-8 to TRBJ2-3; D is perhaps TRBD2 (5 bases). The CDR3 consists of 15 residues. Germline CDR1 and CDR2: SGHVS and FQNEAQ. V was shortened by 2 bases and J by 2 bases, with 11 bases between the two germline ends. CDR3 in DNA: TGTGCCAGCAGCTTACCCCGGGAAAACACAGATACGCAGTATTTT. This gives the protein CASSLPRENTDTQYF.

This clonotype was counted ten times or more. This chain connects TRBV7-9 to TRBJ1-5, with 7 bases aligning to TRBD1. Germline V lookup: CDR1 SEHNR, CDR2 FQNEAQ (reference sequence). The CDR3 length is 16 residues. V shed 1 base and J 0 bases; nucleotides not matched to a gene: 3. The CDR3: CASSLGTGDSNQPQHF. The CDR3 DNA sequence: TGTGCCAGCAGCTTAGGGACAGGCGATAGCAATCAGCCCCAGCATTTT. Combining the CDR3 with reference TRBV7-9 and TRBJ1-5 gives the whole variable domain DTGVSQNPRHKITKRGQNVTFRCDPISEHNRLYWYRQTLGQGPEFLTYFQNEAQLEKSRLLSDRFSAERPKGSFSTLEIQRTEQGDSAMYLCASSLGTGDSNQPQHFGDGTRLSIL.

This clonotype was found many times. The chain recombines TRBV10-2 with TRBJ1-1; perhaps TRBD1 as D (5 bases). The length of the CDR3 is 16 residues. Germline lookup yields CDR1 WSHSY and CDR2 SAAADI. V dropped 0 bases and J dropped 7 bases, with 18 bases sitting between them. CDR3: CASSESAGTGRIEAFF. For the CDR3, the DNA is TGCGCCAGCAGTGAGTCTGCAGGGACTGGGAGGATTGAAGCTTTCTTT.

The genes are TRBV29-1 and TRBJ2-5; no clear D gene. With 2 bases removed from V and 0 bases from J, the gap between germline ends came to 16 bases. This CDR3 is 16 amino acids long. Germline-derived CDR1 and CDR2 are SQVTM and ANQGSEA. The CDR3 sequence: CSVETFGSIYQETQYF. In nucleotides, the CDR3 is TGCAGCGTTGAAACTTTCGGGTCAATATACCAAGAGACCCAGTACTTC.

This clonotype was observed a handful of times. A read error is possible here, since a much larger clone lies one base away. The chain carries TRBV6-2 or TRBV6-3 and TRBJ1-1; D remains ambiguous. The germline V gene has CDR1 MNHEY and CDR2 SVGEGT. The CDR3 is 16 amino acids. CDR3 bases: TGTGCCAGCAGATTGATCGAAGGGAACATGAACACTGACGCTTTCTTT. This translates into CASRLIEGNMNTDAFF.

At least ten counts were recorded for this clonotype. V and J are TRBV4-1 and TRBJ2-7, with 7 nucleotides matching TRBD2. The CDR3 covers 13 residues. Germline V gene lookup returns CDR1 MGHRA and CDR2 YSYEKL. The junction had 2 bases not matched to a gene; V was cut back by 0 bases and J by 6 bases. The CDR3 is CASSQDWGGEQYF. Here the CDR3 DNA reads TGCGCCAGCAGCCAAGATTGGGGGGGCGAGCAGTACTTC.

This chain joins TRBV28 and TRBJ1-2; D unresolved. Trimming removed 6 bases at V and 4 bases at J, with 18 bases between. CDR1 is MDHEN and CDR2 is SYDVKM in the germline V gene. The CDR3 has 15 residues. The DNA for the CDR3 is TGTGCCAGCAGGGACGACCGACTGTATGCCTATGGCTACACCTTC. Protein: CASRDDRLYAYGYTF.

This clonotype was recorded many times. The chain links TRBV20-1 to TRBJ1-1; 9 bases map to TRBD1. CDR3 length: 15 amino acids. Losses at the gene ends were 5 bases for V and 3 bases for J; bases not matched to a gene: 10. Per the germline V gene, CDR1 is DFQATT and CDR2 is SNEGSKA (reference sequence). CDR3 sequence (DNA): TGCAGTGCTGTACAGGGGGCGCTTCTGGACACTGAAGCTTTCTTT. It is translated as CSAVQGALLDTEAFF.

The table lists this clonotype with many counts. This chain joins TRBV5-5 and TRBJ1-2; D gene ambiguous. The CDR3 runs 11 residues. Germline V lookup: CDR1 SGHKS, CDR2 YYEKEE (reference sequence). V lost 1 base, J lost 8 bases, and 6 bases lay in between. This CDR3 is CASSLNRGYTF. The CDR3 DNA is TGTGCCAGCAGCTTGAACCGGGGCTACACCTTC.

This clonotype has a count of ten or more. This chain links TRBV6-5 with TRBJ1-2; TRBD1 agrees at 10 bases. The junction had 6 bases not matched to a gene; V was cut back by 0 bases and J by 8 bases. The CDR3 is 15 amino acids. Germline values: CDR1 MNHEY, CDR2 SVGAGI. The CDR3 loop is CASSYSTRDRGGYTF. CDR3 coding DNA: TGTGCCAGCAGTTACTCGACTCGGGACAGGGGAGGCTACACCTTC.

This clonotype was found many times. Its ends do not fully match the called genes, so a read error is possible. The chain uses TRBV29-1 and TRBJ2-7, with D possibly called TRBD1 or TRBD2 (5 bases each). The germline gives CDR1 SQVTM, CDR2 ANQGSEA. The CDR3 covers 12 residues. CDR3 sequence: CSGGDWGYGQYF. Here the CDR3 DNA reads TGCAGCGGTGGGGATTGGGGGTACGGGCAGTACTTC.

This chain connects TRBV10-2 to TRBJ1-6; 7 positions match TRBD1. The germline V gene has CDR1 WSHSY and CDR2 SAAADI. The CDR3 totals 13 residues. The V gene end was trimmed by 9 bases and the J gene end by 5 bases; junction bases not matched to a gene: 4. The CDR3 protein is CASAGTDNSPLHF. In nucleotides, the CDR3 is TGCGCCAGTGCCGGGACAGATAATTCACCCCTCCACTTT.

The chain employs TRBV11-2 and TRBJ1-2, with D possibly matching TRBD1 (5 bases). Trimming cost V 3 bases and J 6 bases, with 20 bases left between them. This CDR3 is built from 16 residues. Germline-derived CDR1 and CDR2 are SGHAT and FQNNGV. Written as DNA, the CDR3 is TGTGCCAGCAGCTTGGGGGGGACCAAGCCCCCCCATGGCTACACCTTC. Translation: CASSLGGTKPPHGYTF.

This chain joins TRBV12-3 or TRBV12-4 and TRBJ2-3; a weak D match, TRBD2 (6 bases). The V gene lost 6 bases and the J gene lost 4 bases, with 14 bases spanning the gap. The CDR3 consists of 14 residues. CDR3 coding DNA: TGTGCCAGCAGAACGATCCGGGAGTCAGATACGCAGTATTTT. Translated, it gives CASRTIRESDTQYF.